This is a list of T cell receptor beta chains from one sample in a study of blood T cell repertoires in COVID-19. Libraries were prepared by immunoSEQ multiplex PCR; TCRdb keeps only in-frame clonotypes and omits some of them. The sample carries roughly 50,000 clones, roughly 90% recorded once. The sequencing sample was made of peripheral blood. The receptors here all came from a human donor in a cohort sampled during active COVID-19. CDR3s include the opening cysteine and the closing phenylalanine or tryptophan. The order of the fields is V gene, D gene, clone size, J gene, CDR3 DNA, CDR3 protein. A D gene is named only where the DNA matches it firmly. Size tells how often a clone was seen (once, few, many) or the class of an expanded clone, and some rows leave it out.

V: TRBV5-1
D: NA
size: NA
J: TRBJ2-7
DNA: TGCGCCAGCAGCTTGAAGGGACTCCTCTCCTACGAGCAGTACTTC
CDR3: CASSLKGLLSYEQYF

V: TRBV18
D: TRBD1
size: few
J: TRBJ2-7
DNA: TGTGCCAGCTCACCAGGCAGGGGGAGCTCCTACGAGCAGTACTTC
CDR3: CASSPGRGSSYEQYF

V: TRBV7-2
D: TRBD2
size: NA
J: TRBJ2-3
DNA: TGTGCCAGCAGCTTAGTAAGCGGCGGGGGGGCTAGCACAGATACGCAGTATTTT
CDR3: CASSLVSGGGASTDTQYF

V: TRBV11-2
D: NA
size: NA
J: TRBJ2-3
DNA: TGTGCCAGCAGCTTAGGTTCCAGGGACACAGATACGCAGTATTTT
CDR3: CASSLGSRDTDTQYF

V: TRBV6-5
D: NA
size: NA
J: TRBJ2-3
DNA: TGTGCCAGCAGATCCCAGGGAACTAGCACAGATACGCAGTATTTT
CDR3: CASRSQGTSTDTQYF

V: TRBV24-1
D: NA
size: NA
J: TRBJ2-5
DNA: TGTGCCACCAGTGATTTCGGAATGGGGGCCGGACAAGAGACCCAGTACTTC
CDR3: CATSDFGMGAGQETQYF

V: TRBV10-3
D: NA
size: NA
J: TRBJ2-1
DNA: TGTGCCATCAGTCAGTGGACCTGGGGGCCTCTCTCCTACAATGAGCAGTTCTTC
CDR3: CAISQWTWGPLSYNEQFF

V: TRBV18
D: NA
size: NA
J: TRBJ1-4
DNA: TGTGCCAGCTCACCACGCGACGGGGCTAATGAAAAACTGTTTTTT
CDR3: CASSPRDGANEKLFF

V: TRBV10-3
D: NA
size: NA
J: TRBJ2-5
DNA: TGTGCCATCAGTGAGTCGTCAGGACAAGAGACCCAGTACTTC
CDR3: CAISESSGQETQYF

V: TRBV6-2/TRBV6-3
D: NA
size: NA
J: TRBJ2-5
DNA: TGTGCCAGCAGTCAAGGGGACACTCCCCCCCAAGAGACCCAGTACTTC
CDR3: CASSQGDTPPQETQYF

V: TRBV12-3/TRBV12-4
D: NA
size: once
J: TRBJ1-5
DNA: TGTGCCAGCAGTTTAGACAGCCTTCAGCCCCAGCATTTT
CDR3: CASSLDSLQPQHF

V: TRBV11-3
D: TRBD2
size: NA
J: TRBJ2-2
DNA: TGTGCCAGCAGCTTAGATAGCCCCGTTTTAGCGGGGGGGACCGGGGAGCTGTTTTTT
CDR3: CASSLDSPVLAGGTGELFF

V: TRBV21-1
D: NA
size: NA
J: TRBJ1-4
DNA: TGTGCCAGCAGCAAGGCGGGACAGGGGAGGTCAGGGAATGAAAAACTGTTTTTT
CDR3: CASSKAGQGRSGNEKLFF

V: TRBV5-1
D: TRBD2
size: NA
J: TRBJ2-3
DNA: TGCGCCAGCAGCCCGGGGACTAGTCAAGATACGCAGTATTTT
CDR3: CASSPGTSQDTQYF

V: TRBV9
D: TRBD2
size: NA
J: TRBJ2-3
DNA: TGTGCCAGCAGCCCGCGACTAGCGGGGGGCCACACAGATACGCAGTATTTT
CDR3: CASSPRLAGGHTDTQYF

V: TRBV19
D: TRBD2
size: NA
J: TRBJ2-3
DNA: TGTGCCAGTAGTGGCACTAGCGAAGTACGAGATACGCAGTATTTT
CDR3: CASSGTSEVRDTQYF

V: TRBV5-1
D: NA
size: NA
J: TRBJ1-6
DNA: TGCGCCAGCAGCTTGGATTTGGGGGCGGCACCCCTCCACTTT
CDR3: CASSLDLGAAPLHF

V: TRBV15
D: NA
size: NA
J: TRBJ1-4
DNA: TGTGCCACCAGCAGTCTCGGTGAAAAACTGTTTTTT
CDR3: CATSSLGEKLFF

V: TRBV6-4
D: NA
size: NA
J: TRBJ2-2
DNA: TGTGCCAGCGCACCAGCCCCCGCGGAAACCGGGGAGCTGTTTTTT
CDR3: CASAPAPAETGELFF

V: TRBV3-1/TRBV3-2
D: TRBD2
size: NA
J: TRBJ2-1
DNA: TGTGCCAGCAGCCAAGCCCTCTGGCGGGGGGGAAGTAATGAGCAGTTCTTC
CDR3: CASSQALWRGGSNEQFF

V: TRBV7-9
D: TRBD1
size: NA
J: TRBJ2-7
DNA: TGTGCCAGCAGCTTAGCGGGACAGGGAATCGAGCAGTACTTC
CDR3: CASSLAGQGIEQYF

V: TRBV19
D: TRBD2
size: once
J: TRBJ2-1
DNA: TGTGCCAGTAGTATAGGTGTGACTAGCGGGGGGAATCCGTACAATGAGCAGTTCTTC
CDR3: CASSIGVTSGGNPYNEQFF

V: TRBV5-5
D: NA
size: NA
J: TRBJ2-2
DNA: TGTGCCAGCAGCGGGGCGGGGTTTTCGATCACCGGGGAGCTGTTTTTT
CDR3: CASSGAGFSITGELFF

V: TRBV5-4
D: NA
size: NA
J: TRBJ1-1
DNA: TGTGCCAGCAGCTCGACAGTTAACACTGAAGCTTTCTTT
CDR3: CASSSTVNTEAFF

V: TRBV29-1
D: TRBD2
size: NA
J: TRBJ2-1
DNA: TGCAGCGTTGTCTTGGGGGGGTCCCCCAATGAGCAGTTCTTC
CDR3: CSVVLGGSPNEQFF

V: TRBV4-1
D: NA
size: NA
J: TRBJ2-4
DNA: TGCGCCAGCAGCCAAGGGATGTCCAGGGGATTAACCAAAAACATTCAGTACTTC
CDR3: CASSQGMSRGLTKNIQYF

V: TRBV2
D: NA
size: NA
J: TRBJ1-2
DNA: TGTGCCAGCAGTGGGGGAGGTTTCTATGGCTACACCTTC
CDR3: CASSGGGFYGYTF

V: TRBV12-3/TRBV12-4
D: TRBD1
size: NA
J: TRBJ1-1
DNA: TGTGCCAGCAGCTCCGGACAGGGGTCTGAAGCTTTCTTT
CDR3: CASSSGQGSEAFF